Sequencing of this T cell receptor (beta chain) was carried out in a study of radiation and T cells in renal cell carcinoma. Study-level findings and limits: From baseline, blood top tumor clonotypes peaked at 2 weeks post-radiation.

The V end was cut by 6 bases, the J end by 0 bases, with 12 bases between. Germline V gives CDR1 MNHEY, CDR2 SMNVEV (reference sequence). The length of the CDR3 is 15 residues. The time point was: baseline pretreatment blood. The treatment is: 15 Gy SBRT to primary tumor, nephrectomy 4 weeks later. The patient's renal cell carcinoma had clear cell pathology. The table came from immunoSEQ multiplex PCR; TCRdb's copy has only in-frame clones and leaves some out. The sample has 120,000 to 150,000 clones, roughly 83% seen once. Turning to this clone: Its antigen is not identified.

The receptor's source is a woman aged 50 to 65 with renal cell carcinoma. The V call is TRBV27, the J call TRBJ2-1; D is possibly TRBD2 (5 bases). The specimen comprised blood, sampled from a patient whose treatment included radiotherapy and nephrectomy. The chain's CDR3 is CASRLATSSYNEQFF. The CDR3 nucleotides read TGTGCCAGCAGGTTAGCGACCAGCTCCTACAATGAGCAGTTCTTC.